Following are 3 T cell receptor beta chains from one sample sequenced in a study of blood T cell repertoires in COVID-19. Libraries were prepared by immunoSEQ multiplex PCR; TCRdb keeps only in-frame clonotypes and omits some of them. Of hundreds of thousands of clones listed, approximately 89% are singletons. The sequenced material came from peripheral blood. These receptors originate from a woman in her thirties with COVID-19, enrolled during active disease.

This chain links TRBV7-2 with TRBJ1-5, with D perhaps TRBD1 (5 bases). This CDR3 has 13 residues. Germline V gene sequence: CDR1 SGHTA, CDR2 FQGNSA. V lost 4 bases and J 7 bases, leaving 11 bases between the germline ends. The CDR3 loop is CASSSWGDQPQHF. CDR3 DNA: TGTGCCAGCAGCTCTTGGGGGGACCAGCCCCAGCATTTT.

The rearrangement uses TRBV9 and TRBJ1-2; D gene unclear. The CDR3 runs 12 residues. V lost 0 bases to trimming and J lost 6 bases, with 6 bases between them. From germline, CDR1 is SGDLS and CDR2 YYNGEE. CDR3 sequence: CASSVVHNGYTF. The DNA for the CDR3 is TGTGCCAGCAGCGTAGTACACAATGGCTACACCTTC.

CDR3 in amino acids: CASTTGDSYNSPLHF. For the CDR3, the DNA is TGTGCCAGCACTACAGGCGACTCTTATAATTCACCCCTCCACTTT. The gene calls are TRBV7-9 and TRBJ1-6, with D possibly TRBD1 on 5 matching bases. The CDR3 extends over 15 amino acids. The germline V gene has CDR1 SEHNR and CDR2 FQNEAQ (reference sequence). Trimming cost V 7 bases and J 4 bases, with 14 bases left between them.